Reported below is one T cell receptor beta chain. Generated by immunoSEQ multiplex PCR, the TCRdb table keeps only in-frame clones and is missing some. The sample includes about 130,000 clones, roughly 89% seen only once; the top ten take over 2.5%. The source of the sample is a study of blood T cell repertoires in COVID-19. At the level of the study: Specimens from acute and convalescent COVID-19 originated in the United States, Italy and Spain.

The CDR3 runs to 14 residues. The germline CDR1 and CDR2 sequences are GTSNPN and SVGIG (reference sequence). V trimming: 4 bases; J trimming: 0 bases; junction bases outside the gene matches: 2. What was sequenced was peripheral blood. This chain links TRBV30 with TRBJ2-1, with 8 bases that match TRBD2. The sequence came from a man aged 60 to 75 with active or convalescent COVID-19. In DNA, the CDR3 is TGTGCCTGGAAGCGGGGGAGCTCCTACAATGAGCAGTTCTTC. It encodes CAWKRGSSYNEQFF.